These 29 T cell receptor beta chains came from one sample sequenced in a study of T cell changes during pregnancy in multiple sclerosis. The assay was immunoSEQ multiplex PCR, and TCRdb's table has in-frame clones only and misses some. The sample records around 110,000 clones, under 95% being singletons. The material was peripheral blood, obtained before pregnancy. The source is a female donor with multiple sclerosis, enrolled in a pregnancy study.

The V call is TRBV11-2, the J call TRBJ2-7, with D possibly matching TRBD2 (6 bases). There are 14 residues in the CDR3. V gave up 5 bases and J gave up 3 bases, with 14 bases separating them. Germline V lookup: CDR1 SGHAT, CDR2 FQNNGV. CDR3 nucleotides: TGTGCCAGCAGCCCCGGGGGACCCCACTACGAGCAGTACTTC. Encoded protein: CASSPGGPHYEQYF.

This clone was observed once. The rearrangement uses TRBV6-5 and TRBJ2-7; TRBD1 agrees at 9 bases. With V trimmed by 4 bases and J by 5 bases, 6 bases remained unmatched. Germline V gives CDR1 MNHEY, CDR2 SVGAGI. CDR3 size: 14 residues. The CDR3 DNA follows: TGTGCCAGCAGTTCCGGGACAGGGATTGACGAGCAGTACTTC. The encoded protein is CASSSGTGIDEQYF.

CDR3 bases: TGTGCCAGCAGTGACTCAGCGGACCCAGATACGCAGTATTTT. As protein: CASSDSADPDTQYF. This sequence joins TRBV6-1 and TRBJ2-3, with a weak D call TRBD2 (5 bases). CDR1 and CDR2 from the germline V gene are MNHNS and SASEGT. V lost 3 bases, J lost 4 bases, and 11 bases lay in between. The CDR3 runs to 14 residues.

J is TRBJ2-2 and V is TRBV5-6, with D perhaps TRBD1 (6 bases). This CDR3 comprises 14 residues. V was pared by 2 bases and J by 7 bases, with 12 bases between. The germline gives CDR1 SGHDT, CDR2 YYEEEE. The CDR3 bases are TGTGCCAGCAGCTTATTTCAGGGGAACGGGGAGCTGTTTTTT. This sequence encodes CASSLFQGNGELFF.

In DNA, the CDR3 is TGTGCCAGCTCACCCGAACTTACAGGACTAACCTACGAGCAGTACTTC. This translates into CASSPELTGLTYEQYF. The chain uses TRBV18 and TRBJ2-7, with a possible D match to TRBD2 (6 bases). V lost 3 bases and J lost 2, with 17 bases in between. Germline CDR1 and CDR2: KGHSH and LQKENI. This CDR3 is built from 16 residues.

The chain recombines TRBV25-1 with TRBJ1-2; no reliable D call. The germline V gene encodes CDR1 MGHDK and CDR2 SYGVNS. This CDR3 comprises 15 residues. The ends were cut back, 2 bases at V and 1 base at J, with 11 bases in the middle. Written as DNA, the CDR3 is TGTGCCAGCAGTGAAGCCGGGAGTGGTAACTATGGCTACACCTTC. Translating it yields CASSEAGSGNYGYTF.

The gene calls are TRBV5-4 and TRBJ2-1; tentative D call: TRBD2 (7 bases). V dropped 1 base and J dropped 9 bases, with 23 bases sitting between them. The CDR3 has 17 residues. CDR1 SGHNT and CDR2 YYREEE come from the germline V gene (reference sequence). The CDR3 DNA sequence: TGTGCCAGCAGCTTGAACGGGGGGCTGGGGGGGCAAAGTGAGCAGTTCTTC. Translating it yields CASSLNGGLGGQSEQFF.

This chain connects TRBV6-1 to TRBJ2-3; D gene uncertain. The CDR3 is 14 amino acids. Per germline, CDR1 MNHNS and CDR2 SASEGT. V was trimmed by 7 bases and J by 5 bases, leaving 16 bases between them. The CDR3 DNA sequence: TGTGCCAGCACCCGAGCTCCCCAGCGAGATACGCAGTATTTT. As protein: CASTRAPQRDTQYF.

In DNA, the CDR3 is TGTGCCTGGGACCGAGCGGGACTCCAAGAGACCCAGTACTTC. Its protein product is CAWDRAGLQETQYF. The V call is TRBV30, the J call TRBJ2-5, with 7 bases fitting TRBD2. Germline loops: CDR1 GTSNPN, CDR2 SVGIG (reference sequence). This CDR3 is built from 14 residues. J lost 1 base, V lost 5 bases, and 7 bases had no gene match.

The CDR3 DNA follows: TGTGCCAGCAGCCCTCGATCGGGACAGGGGAGTGAAAAACTGTTTTTT. Protein sequence: CASSPRSGQGSEKLFF. The chain links TRBV9 to TRBJ1-4; TRBD1 aligns across 10 bases. Germline assignment: CDR1 SGDLS and CDR2 YYNGEE. The junction had 10 bases not matched to a gene; V was cut back by 4 bases and J by 7 bases. The CDR3 has 16 amino acids.

The chain employs TRBV5-1 and TRBJ2-3; D is undetermined. V lost 5 bases and J 7 bases, leaving 8 bases between the germline ends. CDR3 size: 11 residues. Per the germline V gene, CDR1 is SGHRS and CDR2 is YFSETQ. In DNA form, the CDR3 reads TGCGCCAGCAGGATTTCTAATACGCAGTATTTT. It encodes CASRISNTQYF.

The CDR3 sequence is CASSLHRDRGDFTDTQYF. In DNA form, the CDR3 reads TGTGCCAGCAGCCTACACCGGGACAGGGGCGACTTCACAGATACGCAGTATTTT. The chain joins TRBV5-4 to TRBJ2-3; 10 bases agree with TRBD1. This CDR3 region has 18 residues. Germline assignment: CDR1 SGHNT and CDR2 YYREEE (reference sequence). V lost 4 bases to trimming and J lost 2 bases; unmatched junction nucleotides: 13.

This chain uses TRBV7-9 with TRBJ2-1; TRBD2 agrees at 12 bases. Germline V CDR1 and CDR2: SEHNR, FQNEAQ (reference sequence). Trimming removed 3 bases from V and 9 bases from J; junction bases left unmatched: 6. CDR3 length equals 15 residues. The CDR3 spells CASSLLAGGLSEQFF. In nucleotides, the CDR3 is TGTGCCAGCAGCTTGCTAGCGGGGGGGCTAAGTGAGCAGTTCTTC.

This rearrangement joins TRBV6-5 to TRBJ1-3, with TRBD1 as a possible D gene (6 bases). Trimming stripped 6 bases from V and 0 bases from J, with 12 bases between. CDR1 and CDR2 from the germline V gene are MNHEY and SVGAGI. The CDR3 covers 15 residues. This CDR3 is CASRPQGISGNTIYF. The CDR3 DNA follows: TGTGCCAGCAGGCCACAGGGAATCTCTGGAAACACCATATATTTT.

This rearrangement joins TRBV7-2 to TRBJ1-5; 8 bases agree with TRBD1. J lost 7 bases, V lost 4 bases, and 9 bases had no gene match. This CDR3 is built from 15 residues. Germline CDR1 SGHTA, CDR2 FQGNSA. CDR3 coding DNA: TGTGCCAGCAGCTCAGAAGTTAACAGGGGGCAGCCCCAGCATTTT. Translation: CASSSEVNRGQPQHF.

The chain has TRBV18 and TRBJ2-5; possible D gene TRBD2, 5 bases. The germline CDR1 and CDR2 sequences are KGHSH and LQKENI. The CDR3 consists of 13 residues. V shed 2 bases and J shed 5 bases, with 9 bases lying between them. The DNA of the CDR3 is TGTGCCAGCTCACCAAAGACGGGGGAGACCCAGTACTTC. Amino acid sequence: CASSPKTGETQYF.

This rearrangement joins TRBV4-1 to TRBJ2-2; 10 bases agree with TRBD2. Germline V gene sequence: CDR1 MGHRA, CDR2 YSYEKL. The CDR3 sequence is 18 residues long. J was trimmed by 0 bases and V by 3 bases; bases with no gene match: 7. The CDR3 protein is CASSHHLAGAANTGELFF. The DNA of the CDR3 is TGCGCCAGCAGCCACCATCTAGCGGGAGCGGCGAACACCGGGGAGCTGTTTTTT.

The chain joins TRBV27 to TRBJ1-2; D not certain. Germline CDR1 and CDR2: MNHEY and SMNVEV (reference sequence). CDR3 length: 13 amino acids. V was shortened by 0 bases and J by 3 bases, with 5 bases between the two germline ends. The DNA of the CDR3 is TGTGCCAGCAGTTTATCCCCCGACTATGGCTACACCTTC. It codes for CASSLSPDYGYTF.

The V call is TRBV4-3, the J call TRBJ2-3, with 8 bases that match TRBD1. V trimming: 1 base; J trimming: 4 bases; junction bases outside the gene matches: 4. This CDR3 has 15 residues. The germline V gene encodes CDR1 LGHNA and CDR2 YSLEER. CDR3 region: CASSQAAGGPDTQYF. In DNA form, the CDR3 reads TGCGCCAGCAGCCAAGCGGCAGGGGGCCCAGATACGCAGTATTTT.

J is TRBJ1-2 and V is TRBV14; D call uncertain. This CDR3 has 12 residues. Germline CDR1 reads SGHDN; CDR2 reads FVKESK. Trimming left V 0 bases short and J 5 bases short, with 4 bases between. The CDR3 bases are TGTGCCAGCAGCCAAGATTATTATGGCTACACCTTC. This gives the protein CASSQDYYGYTF.

The rearrangement links TRBV13 to TRBJ2-7, with TRBD2 matching 9 bases. The CDR3 loop spans 18 amino acids. The V gene's germline CDR1 is PRHDT and CDR2 FYEKMQ (reference sequence). Germline trimming cut 5 bases from V and 2 bases from J; bases unmatched to any gene: 16. In DNA, the CDR3 is TGTGCCAGCAGCGAAACCTCCCGACTAGCGGTTAACCCCTACGAGCAGTACTTC. It translates to CASSETSRLAVNPYEQYF. The complete variable domain, with remaining parts taken from reference TRBV13 and TRBJ2-7, reads AAGVIQSPRHLIKEKRETATLKCYPIPRHDTVYWYQQGPGQDPQFLISFYEKMQSDKGSIPDRFSAQQFSDYHSELNMSSLELGDSALYFCASSETSRLAVNPYEQYFGPGTRLTVT.

The V and J genes are TRBV6-5 and TRBJ1-1; the D gene is possibly TRBD1 (6 bases). Trimming shortened V by 3 bases and J by 3 bases, and 14 bases separated the two germline ends. CDR3 length equals 15 residues. The germline CDR1 and CDR2 sequences are MNHEY and SVGAGI. CDR3 DNA: TGTGCCAGCAGTTATCGAAGGAACAGGGACACTGAAGCTTTCTTT. Amino acids: CASSYRRNRDTEAFF.

The gene calls are TRBV6-5 and TRBJ2-3, with D perhaps TRBD2 (6 bases). Trimming pared 2 bases from V and 6 bases from J, leaving 9 bases between. From germline, CDR1 is MNHEY and CDR2 SVGAGI. This CDR3 is 13 amino acids long. As DNA, the CDR3 is TGTGCCAGCAGTTACGGGGGGTCGGATACGCAGTATTTT. This gives the protein CASSYGGSDTQYF.

V is TRBV5-6 and J is TRBJ1-2; D may be TRBD1 (5 bases). The germline V gene has CDR1 SGHDT and CDR2 YYEEEE. Trimming cost V 7 bases and J 3 bases, with 16 bases left between them. The CDR3 is made up of 14 amino acids. The CDR3 DNA follows: TGTGCCAGCCAGGTGGTCCAAGGGGACTATGGCTACACCTTC. It specifies CASQVVQGDYGYTF.

The rearrangement uses TRBV6-5 and TRBJ2-7; possibly TRBD1 for D (6 bases). V dropped 10 bases and J dropped 1 base, with 20 bases sitting between them. CDR1 and CDR2 (germline): MNHEY, SVGAGI. This CDR3 contains 15 residues. The CDR3, as DNA: TGTGCCACAGGACAGAACTTCATCTCTTCCTACGAGCAGTACTTC. Its protein product is CATGQNFISSYEQYF.

As to this clone: The sample holds other DNA sequences that translate to the same CDR3. The chain's CDR3 is CASSVAGGTDTQYF. In DNA form, the CDR3 reads TGTGCCAGCAGTGTAGCGGGGGGCACAGATACGCAGTATTTT. J is TRBJ2-3 and V is TRBV6-4, with TRBD2 matching over 9 bases. Unmatched junction bases numbered 0, after V lost 4 bases and J lost 1 base. The CDR3 runs to 14 residues. The germline gives CDR1 MRHNA, CDR2 SNTAGT.

The chain links TRBV4-1 to TRBJ1-1; 9 positions agree with TRBD1. V trimming: 4 bases; J trimming: 0 bases; junction bases outside the gene matches: 15. The CDR3 covers 19 residues. CDR1 and CDR2 from the germline V gene are MGHRA and YSYEKL. The CDR3 sequence: CASSRKGQTGGNMNTEAFF. The CDR3 coding sequence is TGCGCCAGCAGCCGCAAGGGGCAGACAGGGGGGAACATGAACACTGAAGCTTTCTTT.

The rearrangement joins TRBV28 to TRBJ1-6; D unclear. Trimming cost V 2 bases and J 9 bases, with 11 bases left between them. The CDR3 is 14 residues long. CDR1 and CDR2 (germline): MDHEN, SYDVKM. This CDR3 reads CASSLTSERSPLHF. As DNA, the CDR3 is TGTGCCAGCAGTTTAACGTCAGAACGTTCACCCCTCCACTTT.

This clone showed up just a few times. This sequence joins TRBV6-6 and TRBJ1-5, with D tentatively TRBD1 (5 bases). CDR3 length: 15 residues. Germline-derived CDR1 and CDR2 are MNHNY and SVGAGI (reference sequence). Trimming removed 6 bases from V and 3 bases from J, with 15 bases in between. The CDR3 sequence: CASSLDSSYNQPQHF. The CDR3 nucleotides are TGTGCCAGCAGCCTCGACAGTTCCTACAATCAGCCCCAGCATTTT.